This TCR beta chain emerged from a study of T cells in Graves' hyperthyroidism and ophthalmopathy. There are 11 residues in the CDR3. Germline V gene data show CDR1 as SGHTA and CDR2 as FQGNSA. V dropped 5 bases and J dropped 10 bases, with 11 bases sitting between them. At least ten counts were recorded for this clonotype. As yet, its antigen is unknown. Exclusion of a patient resulted from uncontrolled infection, other autoimmune disease, pregnancy or lactation. Used for diagnoses were clinical symptoms, serum thyroxine and TRAb, thyroid ultrasound and orbital computed tomography. The authors obtained PBMCs from over 7.5 ml of fresh peripheral blood. Findings and caveats of the study: Most thyroid clonotypes expanded above 0.001 were also detected in blood.

Amplification of TCR beta CDR3 regions was performed using RNA transcripts as template. HTBI primers drove first-round RT-PCR of the TCR CDR3. TCRdb re-called the multiplex PCR reads through MiXCR, storing one row per CDR3 protein. The sample has 640,000 or so distinct CDR3 sequences, about 15% seen once. The chain uses TRBV7-2 and TRBJ1-1, with D possibly matching TRBD1 (6 bases). Sequenced sample: blood. The clonotype was recovered from a woman between 40 and 50 years old with Graves' ophthalmopathy. The CDR3 nucleotides are TGTGCCAGCAGCCCTGGGGGCGGAGCTTTCTTT. Translating gives CASSPGGGAFF.